This TCR beta chain originates from a study of blood T cells in healthy people across ages. This clonotype has a handful of counts. Its matching antigen is unknown. Germline V gene lookup returns CDR1 LGHDT and CDR2 YNNKEL (reference sequence). The CDR3 extends over 13 amino acids. Trimming stripped 2 bases from V and 4 bases from J, with 9 bases between. Overall study results and limits: The diversity estimates, figures obtained from one million T cells, were considered underestimates.

The second PCR ran 7 to 11 cycles with a sample-barcoded 5' primer and J-beta primers. Every single cDNA molecule received a tag from a template-switch adaptor with 12 random nucleotides. TCRdb fed the 5' RACE reads into MiXCR, producing one record per CDR3 protein. The table has 700,000 or so distinct CDR3 sequences, around 41% seen once. The sequence derives from a man older than 75 in good health. The genes are TRBV3-1 and TRBJ2-7; unclear D gene. Sequenced input: blood. Here the CDR3 reads CASSQNNKYEQYF. The CDR3 nucleotides read TGTGCCAGCAGCCAAAATAACAAGTACGAGCAGTACTTC.